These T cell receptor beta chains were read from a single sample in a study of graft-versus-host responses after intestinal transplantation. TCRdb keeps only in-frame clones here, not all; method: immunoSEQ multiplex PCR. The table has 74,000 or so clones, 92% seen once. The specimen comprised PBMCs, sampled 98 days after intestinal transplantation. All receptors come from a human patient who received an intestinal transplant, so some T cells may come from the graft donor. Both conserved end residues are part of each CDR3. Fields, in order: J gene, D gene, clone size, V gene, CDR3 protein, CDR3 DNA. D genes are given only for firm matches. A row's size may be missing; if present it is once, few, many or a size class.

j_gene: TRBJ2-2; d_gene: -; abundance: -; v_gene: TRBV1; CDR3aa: CTSSQDFGGGQGGELFF; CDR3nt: TGCACCAGCAGCCAAGATTTTGGGGGAGGGCAGGGCGGGGAGCTGTTTTTT
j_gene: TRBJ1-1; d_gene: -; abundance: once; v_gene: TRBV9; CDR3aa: CASSVGGGSMNTEAFF; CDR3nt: TGTGCCAGCAGCGTAGGTGGGGGGTCAATGAACACTGAAGCTTTCTTT
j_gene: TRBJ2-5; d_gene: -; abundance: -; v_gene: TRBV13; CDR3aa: CASSRRDQETQYF; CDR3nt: TGTGCCAGCAGTCGGCGGGACCAGGAGACCCAGTACTTC
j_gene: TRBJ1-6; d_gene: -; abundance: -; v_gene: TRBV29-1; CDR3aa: CIAPSLAGHNSPLHF; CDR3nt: TGCATCGCTCCCTCACTGGCGGGACACAATTCACCCCTCCACTTT
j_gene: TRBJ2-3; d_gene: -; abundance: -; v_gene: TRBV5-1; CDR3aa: CASSSREGTDTQYF; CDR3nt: TGCGCCAGCAGCTCCCGGGAAGGTACAGATACGCAGTATTTT
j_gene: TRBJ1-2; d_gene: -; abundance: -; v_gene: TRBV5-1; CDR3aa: CASSLSGNYGYTF; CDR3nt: TGCGCCAGCAGCTTGTCCGGTAACTATGGCTACACCTTT
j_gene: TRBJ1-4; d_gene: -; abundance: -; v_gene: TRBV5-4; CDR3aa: CASSLGQVNEKLFF; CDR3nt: TGTGCCAGCAGCTTGGGACAGGTTAATGAAAAACTGTTTTTT
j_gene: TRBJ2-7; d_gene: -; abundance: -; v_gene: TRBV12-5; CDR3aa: CASGHRGTYEQYF; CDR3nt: TGTGCTAGTGGGCATCGGGGAACCTACGAGCAGTACTTC
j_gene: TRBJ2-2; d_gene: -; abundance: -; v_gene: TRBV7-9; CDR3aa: CASSSTANTGELFF; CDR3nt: TGCGCCAGCAGCAGCACGGCGAACACCGGGGAGCTGTTTTTT
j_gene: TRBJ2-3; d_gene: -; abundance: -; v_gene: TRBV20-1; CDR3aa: CSATRDTQYF; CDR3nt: TGCAGTGCTACCAGGGATACGCAGTATTTT
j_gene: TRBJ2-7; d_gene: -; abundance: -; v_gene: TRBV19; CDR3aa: CASSPLRGSPYEQYF; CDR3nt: TGTGCCAGTAGTCCCCTCCGAGGGAGTCCCTACGAGCAGTACTTC
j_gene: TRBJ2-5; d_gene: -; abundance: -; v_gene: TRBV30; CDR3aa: CAWKAQAPWETQYF; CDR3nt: TGTGCCTGGAAGGCACAGGCGCCGTGGGAGACCCAGTACTTC
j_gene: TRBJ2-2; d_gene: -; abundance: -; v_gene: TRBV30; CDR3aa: CAWNDGGTGELFF; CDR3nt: TGTGCCTGGAATGATGGCGGGACCGGGGAGCTGTTTTTT
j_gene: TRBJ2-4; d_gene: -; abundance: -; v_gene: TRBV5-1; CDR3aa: CASSLGWGLAKNIQYF; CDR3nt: TGCGCCAGCAGCTTGGGTTGGGGTCTAGCCAAAAACATTCAGTACTTC
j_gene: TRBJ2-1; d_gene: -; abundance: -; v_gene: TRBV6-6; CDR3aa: CASSPQGNEQFF; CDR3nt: TGTGCCAGCAGTCCGCAGGGGAATGAGCAGTTCTTC
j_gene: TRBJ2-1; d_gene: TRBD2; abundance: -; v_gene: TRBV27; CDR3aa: CASSVAGPYNEQFF; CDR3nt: TGTGCCAGCAGTGTAGCGGGGCCCTACAATGAGCAGTTCTTC
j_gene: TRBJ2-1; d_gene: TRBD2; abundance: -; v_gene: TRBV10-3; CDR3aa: CAISESSLAGGPRDEQFF; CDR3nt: TGTGCCATCAGTGAGTCTTCCCTAGCGGGGGGGCCTCGCGATGAGCAGTTCTTC
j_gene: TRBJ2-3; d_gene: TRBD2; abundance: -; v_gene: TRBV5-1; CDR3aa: CASSAPAGGWANTDTQYF; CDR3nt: TGCGCCAGCAGCGCCCCGGCGGGGGGTTGGGCTAACACAGATACGCAGTATTTT
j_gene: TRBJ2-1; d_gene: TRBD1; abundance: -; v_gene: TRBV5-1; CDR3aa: CASSPPRDRRIDEQFF; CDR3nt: TGCGCCAGCAGTCCGCCCCGGGACAGGAGGATTGATGAGCAGTTCTTC
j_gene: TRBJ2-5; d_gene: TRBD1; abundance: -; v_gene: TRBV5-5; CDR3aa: CASSAQGAGETQYF; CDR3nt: TGTGCCAGCAGCGCCCAGGGGGCGGGAGAGACCCAGTACTTC
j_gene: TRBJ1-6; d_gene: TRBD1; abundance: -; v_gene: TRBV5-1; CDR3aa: CASSAYGQGVNSPLHF; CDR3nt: TGCGCCAGCAGCGCCTATGGACAGGGGGTAAATTCACCCCTCCACTTT
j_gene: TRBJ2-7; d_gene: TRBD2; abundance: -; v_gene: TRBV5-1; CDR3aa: CASSPGLAGGSYEQYF; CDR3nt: TGCGCCAGCAGCCCGGGACTAGCGGGGGGGTCCTACGAGCAGTACTTC
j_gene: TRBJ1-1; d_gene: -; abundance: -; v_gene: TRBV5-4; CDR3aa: CASSLAGISGAFF; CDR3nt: TGTGCCAGCAGCTTGGCCGGCATCTCTGGTGCTTTCTTT
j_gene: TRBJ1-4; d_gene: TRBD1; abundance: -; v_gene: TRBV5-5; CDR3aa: CASSGGQGTEKLFF; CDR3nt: TGTGCCAGCAGCGGCGGACAGGGGACGGAAAAACTGTTTTTT
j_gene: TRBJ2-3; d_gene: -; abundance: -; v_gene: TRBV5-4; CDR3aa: CASSTAPDTQYF; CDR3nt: TGTGCCAGCAGCACAGCTCCAGATACGCAGTATTTT
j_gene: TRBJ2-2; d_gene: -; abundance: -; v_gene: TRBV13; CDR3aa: CASSLGGLGELFF; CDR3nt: TGTGCCAGCAGCTTAGGAGGCTTAGGGGAGCTGTTTTTT
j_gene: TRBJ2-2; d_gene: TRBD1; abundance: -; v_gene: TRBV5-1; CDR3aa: CASSPLGQGNTGELFF; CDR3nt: TGCGCCAGCAGCCCACTCGGACAGGGTAATACCGGGGAGCTGTTTTTT
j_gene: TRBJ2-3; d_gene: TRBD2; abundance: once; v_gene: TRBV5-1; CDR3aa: CASRILAGGTDTQYF; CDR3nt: TGCGCCAGCCGAATTCTAGCGGGGGGGACAGATACGCAGTATTTT